This TCR beta chain was captured in a study of shared T cell receptors in the human thymus. The method was immunoSEQ multiplex PCR; TCRdb's version includes in-frame clones alone and lacks a portion of them. The repertoire holds about 380,000 clones, approximately 95% seen once, with around 0.018% in the top ten. J lost 8 bases, V lost 1 base, and 14 bases had no gene match. The CDR3 has 19 amino acids. Germline V lookup: CDR1 LNHDA, CDR2 SQIVND (reference sequence). The rearrangement joins TRBV19 to TRBJ2-2; 12 bases align to TRBD2. The sample taken for sequencing was thymocytes. The TCR comes from a human donor. The chain's CDR3 is CASSIALAGGHYSAGELFF. The CDR3 nucleotides are TGTGCCAGTAGTATAGCTCTAGCGGGAGGGCACTACTCTGCAGGGGAGCTGTTTTTT.